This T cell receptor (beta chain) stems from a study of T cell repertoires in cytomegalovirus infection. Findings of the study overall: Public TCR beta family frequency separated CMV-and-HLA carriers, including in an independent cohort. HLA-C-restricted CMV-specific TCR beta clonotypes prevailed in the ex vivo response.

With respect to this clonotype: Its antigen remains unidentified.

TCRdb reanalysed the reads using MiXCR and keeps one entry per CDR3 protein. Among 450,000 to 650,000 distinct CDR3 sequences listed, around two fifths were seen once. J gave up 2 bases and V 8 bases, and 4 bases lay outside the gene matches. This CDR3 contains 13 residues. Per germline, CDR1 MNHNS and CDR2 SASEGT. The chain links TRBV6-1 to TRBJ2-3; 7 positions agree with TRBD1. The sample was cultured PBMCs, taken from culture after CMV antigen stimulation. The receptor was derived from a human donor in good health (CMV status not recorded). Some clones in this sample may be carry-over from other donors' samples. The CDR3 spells CASEGAATDTQYF. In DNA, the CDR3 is TGTGCCAGCGAGGGGGCGGCCACAGATACGCAGTATTTT.